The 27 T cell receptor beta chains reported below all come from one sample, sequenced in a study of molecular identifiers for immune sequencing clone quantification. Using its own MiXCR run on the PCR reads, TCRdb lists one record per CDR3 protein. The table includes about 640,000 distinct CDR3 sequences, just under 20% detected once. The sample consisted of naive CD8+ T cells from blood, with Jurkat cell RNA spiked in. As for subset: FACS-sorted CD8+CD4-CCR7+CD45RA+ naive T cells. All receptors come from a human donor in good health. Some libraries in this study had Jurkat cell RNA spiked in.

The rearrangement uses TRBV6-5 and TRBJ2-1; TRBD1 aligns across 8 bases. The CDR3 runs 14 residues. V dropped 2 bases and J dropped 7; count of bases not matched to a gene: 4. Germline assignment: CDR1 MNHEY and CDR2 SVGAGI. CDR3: CASSYGQGTNEQFF. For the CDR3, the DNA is TGTGCCAGCAGTTACGGACAGGGTACGAATGAGCAGTTCTTC.

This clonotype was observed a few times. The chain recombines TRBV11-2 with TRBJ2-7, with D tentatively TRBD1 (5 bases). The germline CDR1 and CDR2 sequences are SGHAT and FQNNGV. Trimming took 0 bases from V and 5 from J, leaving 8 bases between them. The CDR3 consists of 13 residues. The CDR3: CASSLDPGHEQYF. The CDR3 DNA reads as TGTGCCAGCAGCTTAGACCCAGGGCACGAGCAGTACTTC. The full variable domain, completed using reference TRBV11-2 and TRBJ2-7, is EAGVAQSPRYKIIEKRQSVAFWCNPISGHATLYWYQQILGQGPKLLIQFQNNGVVDDSQLPKDRFSAERLKGVDSTLKIQPAKLEDSAVYLCASSLDPGHEQYFGPGTRLTVT.

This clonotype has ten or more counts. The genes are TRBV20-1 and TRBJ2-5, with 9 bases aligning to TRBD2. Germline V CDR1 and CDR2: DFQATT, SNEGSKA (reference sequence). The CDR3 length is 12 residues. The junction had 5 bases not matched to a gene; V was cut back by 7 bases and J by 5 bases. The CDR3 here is CSEKREVETQYF. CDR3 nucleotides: TGCAGTGAAAAGCGGGAGGTTGAGACCCAGTACTTC.

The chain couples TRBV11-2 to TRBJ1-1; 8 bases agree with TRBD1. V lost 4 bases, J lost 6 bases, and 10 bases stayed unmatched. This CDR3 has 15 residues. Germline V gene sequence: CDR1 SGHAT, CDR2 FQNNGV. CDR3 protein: CASSSLTGVDAEAFF. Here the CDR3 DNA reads TGTGCCAGCAGCTCCCTGACAGGGGTGGACGCTGAAGCTTTCTTT. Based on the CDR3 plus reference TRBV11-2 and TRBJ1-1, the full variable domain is EAGVAQSPRYKIIEKRQSVAFWCNPISGHATLYWYQQILGQGPKLLIQFQNNGVVDDSQLPKDRFSAERLKGVDSTLKIQPAKLEDSAVYLCASSSLTGVDAEAFFGQGTRLTVV.

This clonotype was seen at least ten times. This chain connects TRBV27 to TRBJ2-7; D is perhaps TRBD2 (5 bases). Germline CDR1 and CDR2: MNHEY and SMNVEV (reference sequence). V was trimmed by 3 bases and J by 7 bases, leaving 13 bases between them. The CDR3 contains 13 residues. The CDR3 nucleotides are TGTGCCAGCAGTTTCGGTAGGCCGGGGGAGCAGTACTTC. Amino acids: CASSFGRPGEQYF.

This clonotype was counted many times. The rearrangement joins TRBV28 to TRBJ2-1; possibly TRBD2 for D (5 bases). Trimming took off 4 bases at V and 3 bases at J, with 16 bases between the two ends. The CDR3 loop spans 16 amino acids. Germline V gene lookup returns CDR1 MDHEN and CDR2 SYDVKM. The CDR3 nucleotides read TGTGCCAGCAGTTCCCCCGCCCCCGGGATCTACAATGAGCAGTTCTTC. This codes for CASSSPAPGIYNEQFF. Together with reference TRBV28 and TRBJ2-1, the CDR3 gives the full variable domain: DVKVTQSSRYLVKRTGEKVFLECVQDMDHENMFWYRQDPGLGLRLIYFSYDVKMKEKGDIPEGYSVSREKKERFSLILESASTNQTSMYLCASSSPAPGIYNEQFFGPGTRLTVL.

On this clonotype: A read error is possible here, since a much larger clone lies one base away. In DNA, the CDR3 is TGTGCCGGCAGCTTATATGGGGGTGAGCAGTTCTTC. This encodes CAGSLYGGEQFF. The chain is built from TRBV7-9 and TRBJ2-1; D is possibly TRBD1 or TRBD2 (5 bases each). The V gene's germline CDR1 is SEHNR and CDR2 FQNEAQ (reference sequence). CDR3 length: 12 residues.

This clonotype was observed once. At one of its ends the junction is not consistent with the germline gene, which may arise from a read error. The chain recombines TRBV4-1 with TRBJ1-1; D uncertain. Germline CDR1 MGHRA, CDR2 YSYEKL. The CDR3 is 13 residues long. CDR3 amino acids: CASSLGAGAEALF. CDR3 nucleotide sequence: TGCGCCAGCAGCCTTGGCGCAGGAGCTGAAGCTCTCTTT.

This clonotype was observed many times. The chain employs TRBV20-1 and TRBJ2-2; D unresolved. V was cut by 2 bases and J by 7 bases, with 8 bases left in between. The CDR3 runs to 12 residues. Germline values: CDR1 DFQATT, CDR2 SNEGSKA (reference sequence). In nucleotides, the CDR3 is TGCAGTGCTAGATGGGGATTCGGGGAGCTGTTTTTT. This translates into CSARWGFGELFF.

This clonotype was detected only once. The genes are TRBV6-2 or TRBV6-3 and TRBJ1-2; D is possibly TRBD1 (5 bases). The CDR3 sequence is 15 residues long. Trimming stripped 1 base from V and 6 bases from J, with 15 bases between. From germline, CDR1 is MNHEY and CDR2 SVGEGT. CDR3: CASSYFGASDDGYTF. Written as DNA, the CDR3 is TGTGCCAGCAGTTACTTTGGGGCGTCTGACGATGGCTACACCTTC.

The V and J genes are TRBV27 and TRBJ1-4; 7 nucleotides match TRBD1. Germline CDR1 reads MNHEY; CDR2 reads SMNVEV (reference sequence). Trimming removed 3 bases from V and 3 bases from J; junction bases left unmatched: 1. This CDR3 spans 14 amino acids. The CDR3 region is CASSFGTANEKLFF. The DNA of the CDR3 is TGTGCCAGCAGTTTTGGGACAGCTAATGAAAAACTGTTTTTT.

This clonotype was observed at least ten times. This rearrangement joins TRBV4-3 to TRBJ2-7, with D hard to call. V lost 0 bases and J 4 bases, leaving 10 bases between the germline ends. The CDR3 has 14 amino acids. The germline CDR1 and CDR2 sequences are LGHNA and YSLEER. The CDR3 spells CASSQERRRYEQYF. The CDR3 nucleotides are TGCGCCAGCAGCCAAGAAAGGCGGCGGTACGAGCAGTACTTC.

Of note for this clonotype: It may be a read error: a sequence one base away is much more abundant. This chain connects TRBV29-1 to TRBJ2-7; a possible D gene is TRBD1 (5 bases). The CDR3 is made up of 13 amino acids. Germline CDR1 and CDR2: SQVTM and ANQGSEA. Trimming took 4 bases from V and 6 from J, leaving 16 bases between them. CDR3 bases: TGCAGCGTTGGAAGGTCTGACAGTCTCGAGCAGTACTTC. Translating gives CSVGRSDSLEQYF.

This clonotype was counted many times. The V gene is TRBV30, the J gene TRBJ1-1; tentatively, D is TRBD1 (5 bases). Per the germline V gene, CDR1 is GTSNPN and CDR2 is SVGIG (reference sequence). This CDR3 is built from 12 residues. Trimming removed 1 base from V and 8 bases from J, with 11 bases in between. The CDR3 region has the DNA TGTGCCTGGAGTGCTGGGACCGCAGAAGCTTTCTTT. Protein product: CAWSAGTAEAFF.

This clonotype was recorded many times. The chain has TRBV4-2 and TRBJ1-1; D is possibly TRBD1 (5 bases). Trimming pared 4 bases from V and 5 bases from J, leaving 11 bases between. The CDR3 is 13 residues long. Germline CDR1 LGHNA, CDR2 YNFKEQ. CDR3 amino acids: CASSRGGGTEAFF. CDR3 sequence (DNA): TGTGCCAGCAGCCGGGGGGGGGGTACTGAAGCTTTCTTT.

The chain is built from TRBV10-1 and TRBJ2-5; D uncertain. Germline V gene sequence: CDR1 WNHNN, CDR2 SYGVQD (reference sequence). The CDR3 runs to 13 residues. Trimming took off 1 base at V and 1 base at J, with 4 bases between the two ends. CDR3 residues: CASSEFTQETQYF. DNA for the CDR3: TGCGCCAGCAGTGAGTTTACCCAAGAGACCCAGTACTTC.

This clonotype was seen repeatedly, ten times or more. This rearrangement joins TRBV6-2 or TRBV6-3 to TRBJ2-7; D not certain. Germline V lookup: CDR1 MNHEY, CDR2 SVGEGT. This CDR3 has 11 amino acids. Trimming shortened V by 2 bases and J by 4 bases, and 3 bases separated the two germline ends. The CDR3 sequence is CASSYQYEQYF. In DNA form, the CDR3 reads TGTGCCAGCAGTTACCAGTACGAGCAGTACTTC.

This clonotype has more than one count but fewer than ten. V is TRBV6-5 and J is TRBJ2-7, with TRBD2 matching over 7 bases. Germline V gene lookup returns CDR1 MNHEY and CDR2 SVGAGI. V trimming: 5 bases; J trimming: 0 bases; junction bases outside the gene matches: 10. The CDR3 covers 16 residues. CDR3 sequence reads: CASSKGASSGSYEQYF. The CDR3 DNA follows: TGTGCCAGCAGTAAAGGAGCCTCTAGCGGCTCCTACGAGCAGTACTTC.

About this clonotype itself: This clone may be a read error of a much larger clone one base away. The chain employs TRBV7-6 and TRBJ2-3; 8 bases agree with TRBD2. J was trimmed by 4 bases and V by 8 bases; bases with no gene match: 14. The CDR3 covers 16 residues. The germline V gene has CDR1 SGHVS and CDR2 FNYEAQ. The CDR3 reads CASGSGGSGVPDTQYF. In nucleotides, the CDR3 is TGTGCCAGCGGCTCCGGGGGTAGCGGGGTCCCAGATACGCAGTATTTT. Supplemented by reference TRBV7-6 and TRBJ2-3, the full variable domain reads GAGVSQSPRYKVTKRGQDVALRCDPISGHVSLYWYRQALGQGPEFLTYFNYEAQQDKSGLPNDRFSAERPEGSISTLTIQRTEQRDSAMYRCASGSGGSGVPDTQYFGPGTRLTVL.

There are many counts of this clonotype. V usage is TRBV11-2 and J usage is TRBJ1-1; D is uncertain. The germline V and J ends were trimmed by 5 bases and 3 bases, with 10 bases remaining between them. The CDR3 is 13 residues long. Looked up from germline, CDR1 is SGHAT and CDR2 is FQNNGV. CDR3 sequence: CASSPESYTEAFF. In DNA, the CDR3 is TGTGCCAGCAGCCCTGAGTCGTACACTGAAGCTTTCTTT.

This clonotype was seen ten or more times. Written as DNA, the CDR3 is TGTGCCTTCGCGCGGGCATCGGAGCAGTACTTC. Protein sequence: CAFARASEQYF. V gene TRBV2 combines with J gene TRBJ2-7; tentative D call: TRBD2 (5 bases). V dropped 11 bases and J dropped 7 bases, with 15 bases sitting between them. Per germline, CDR1 SNHLY and CDR2 FYNNEI. CDR3 length: 11 amino acids.

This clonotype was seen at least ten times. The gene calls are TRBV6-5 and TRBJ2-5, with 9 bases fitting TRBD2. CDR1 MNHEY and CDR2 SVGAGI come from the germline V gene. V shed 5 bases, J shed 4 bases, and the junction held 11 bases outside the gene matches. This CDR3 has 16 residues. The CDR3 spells CASSQRGGRAVETQYF. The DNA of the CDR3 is TGTGCCAGCAGTCAGAGGGGCGGGAGGGCCGTAGAGACCCAGTACTTC.

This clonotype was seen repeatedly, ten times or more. Here the CDR3 reads CASGDGTGQETQYF. CDR3 coding DNA: TGTGCCAGCGGAGACGGGACAGGCCAAGAGACCCAGTACTTC. This chain connects TRBV12-3 or TRBV12-4 to TRBJ2-5; 8 bases align to TRBD1. Germline trimming cut 8 bases from V and 1 base from J; bases unmatched to any gene: 6. The length of the CDR3 is 14 residues.

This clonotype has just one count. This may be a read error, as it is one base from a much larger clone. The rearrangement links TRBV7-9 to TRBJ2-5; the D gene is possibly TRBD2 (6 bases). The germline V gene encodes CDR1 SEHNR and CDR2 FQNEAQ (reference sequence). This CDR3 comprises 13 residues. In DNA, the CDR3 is TGTGCCTGCAGCCCACCGGGACTCCCAGACCAGTACTTC. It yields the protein CACSPPGLPDQYF.

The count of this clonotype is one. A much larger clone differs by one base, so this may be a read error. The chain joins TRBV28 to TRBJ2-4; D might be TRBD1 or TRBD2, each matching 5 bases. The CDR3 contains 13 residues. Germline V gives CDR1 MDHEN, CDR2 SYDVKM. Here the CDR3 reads CANSFRDANIQYF. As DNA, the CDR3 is TGTGCCAACAGTTTCCGGGACGCAAACATTCAGTACTTC.

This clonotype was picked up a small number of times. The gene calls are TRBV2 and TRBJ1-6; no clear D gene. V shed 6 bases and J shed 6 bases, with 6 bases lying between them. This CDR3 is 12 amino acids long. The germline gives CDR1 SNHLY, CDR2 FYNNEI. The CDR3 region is CASSGTNSPLHF. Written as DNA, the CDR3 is TGTGCCAGCAGCGGAACTAATTCACCCCTCCACTTT.

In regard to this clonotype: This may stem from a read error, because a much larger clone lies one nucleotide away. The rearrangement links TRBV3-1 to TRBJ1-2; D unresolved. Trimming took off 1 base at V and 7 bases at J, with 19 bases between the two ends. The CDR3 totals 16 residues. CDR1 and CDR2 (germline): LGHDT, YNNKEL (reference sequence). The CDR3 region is CASSQVRQELYCGYTF. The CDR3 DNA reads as TGTGCCAGCAGCCAAGTAAGGCAGGAACTATACTGTGGCTACACCTTC.